This T cell receptor (beta chain) came from a study of T cell changes during pregnancy in multiple sclerosis. TCRdb's table, derived via immunoSEQ multiplex PCR, lists solely in-frame clones and lacks some. The profile covers about 75,000 clones, with 75% to 95% appearing a single time and about 0.4% taken by the ten largest. The sequence derives from a female donor with multiple sclerosis, enrolled in a pregnancy study. The sample in question was CD4+ T cells from peripheral blood mononuclear cells, obtained before pregnancy.

Here the CDR3 DNA reads TGTGCCAGTAGTATCAACAGGGGGAATGAGCAGTTCTTC. Protein: CASSINRGNEQFF. V and J are TRBV19 and TRBJ2-1; 8 bases match TRBD1. The CDR3 contains 13 residues. With 3 bases clipped from V and 7 bases from J, the junction kept 2 bases outside the gene matches. Per the germline V gene, CDR1 is LNHDA and CDR2 is SQIVND (reference sequence). Complete variable domain (other parts from reference TRBV19 and TRBJ2-1): DGGITQSPKYLFRKEGQNVTLSCEQNLNHDAMYWYRQDPGQGLRLIYYSQIVNDFQKGDIAEGYSVSREKKESFPLTVTSAQKNPTAFYLCASSINRGNEQFFGPGTRLTVL.